The 23 T cell receptor beta chains in this list originate from one sample, sequenced in a study of regulatory T cells in long-lasting Graves disease. Researchers made TCR beta libraries by using iRepertoire HTBI primers and running Arm-PCR on CDR3 regions. Each CDR3 protein is one row after TCRdb ran MiXCR on the multiplex PCR reads. The table records some 220,000 distinct CDR3 sequences, around 19% of them present only once. Specified time point: newly diagnosed GD, antithyroid drugs for less than 3 months. TCR sequences were obtained from RNA taken from PBMCs. Another study also made use of these data, one on T cells in Graves' hyperthyroidism and ophthalmopathy.

This specimen was peripheral blood mononuclear cells (PBMCs), taken at new diagnosis, from a patient treated with antithyroid drugs. Receptors were obtained from a young woman with Graves disease.

The chain has TRBV2 and TRBJ2-5; D is possibly TRBD2 (7 bases). The J call may be wrong; the DNA end is better matched by TRBJ2-7. This CDR3 is built from 14 residues. Germline values: CDR1 SNHLY, CDR2 FYNNEI. The CDR3 region has the DNA TGTGCCAGCGTGTTCCGGGGGGCACGCTACGAGCAGTACTTC. As protein: CASVFRGARYEQYF.

This clonotype was counted many times. The chain employs TRBV24-1 and TRBJ2-5; D is ambiguous. The CDR3 totals 16 residues. Per germline, CDR1 KGHDR and CDR2 SFDVKD. V lost 3 bases and J lost 7, with 20 bases in between. The CDR3 coding sequence is TGTGCCACCAGTGATCAACCCCTGGCTTCGCCCGGGACCCAGTACTTC. Protein sequence: CATSDQPLASPGTQYF.

Comment on this clonotype: This likely reflects a read error, since a far larger clone is one base away. V is TRBV11-2 and J is TRBJ2-5; perhaps TRBD2 as D (5 bases). Germline V lookup: CDR1 SGHAT, CDR2 FQNNGV. Trimming stripped 5 bases from V and 7 bases from J, with 23 bases between. This CDR3 contains 16 residues. Here the CDR3 reads CASSHLQGPGRATQYF. DNA of the CDR3: TGTGCCAGCAGCCACCTTCAAGGGCCGGGAAGAGCGACCCAGTACTTC.

This clonotype showed up many times. This chain links TRBV10-2 with TRBJ2-1, with 7 bases lining up with TRBD1. The germline V gene has CDR1 WSHSY and CDR2 SAAADI. This CDR3 has 17 residues. J gave up 1 base and V 0 bases, and 6 bases lay outside the gene matches. The DNA for the CDR3 is TGCGCCAGCAGTGAGTCAGGCAGGGGGTATTCCTACAATGAGCAGTTCTTC. Protein sequence: CASSESGRGYSYNEQFF.

This clonotype occurred many times. The J gene is TRBJ1-2, the V gene TRBV5-6; 7 bases are a match to TRBD1. CDR1 SGHDT and CDR2 YYEEEE come from the germline V gene. This CDR3 region has 17 residues. With 3 bases clipped from V and 1 base from J, the junction kept 12 bases outside the gene matches. The CDR3 DNA reads as TGTGCCAGCAGCTCTGACAGGGCCGTCCAACATAACTATGGCTACACCTTC. It encodes CASSSDRAVQHNYGYTF.

In its sample, this clonotype was seen many times. The rearrangement joins TRBV5-1 to TRBJ2-7, with a tentative D call TRBD1 (6 bases). The V end lost 1 base, the J end lost 1 base, and 9 bases lay between the germline ends. CDR1 and CDR2 (germline): SGHRS, YFSETQ. The CDR3 length is 14 residues. The CDR3 coding sequence is TGCGCCAGCAGCTTGTCGGGACAATCCTACGAGCAGTACTTC. It codes for CASSLSGQSYEQYF.

There are many counts of this clonotype. The rearrangement uses TRBV6-1 and TRBJ1-4, with 7 bases identical to TRBD1. Unmatched junction bases numbered 8, after V lost 8 bases and J lost 5 bases. The CDR3 sequence is 14 residues long. CDR1 and CDR2 (germline): MNHNS, SASEGT. CDR3 sequence: CASSTGVINEKLFF. In nucleotides, the CDR3 is TGTGCCAGCTCCACAGGGGTCATCAATGAAAAACTGTTTTTT.

This clonotype was observed a few times. The chain recombines TRBV20-1 with TRBJ2-7, with D uncertain. This CDR3 region has 11 residues. Trimming left V 2 bases short and J 3 bases short, with 5 bases between. In germline, CDR1 is DFQATT, CDR2 SNEGSKA (reference sequence). CDR3 DNA: TGCAGTGCTAGATCAGACTACGAGCAGTACTTC. Amino acid sequence: CSARSDYEQYF.

As regards this clonotype: The CDR3 does not close with the conserved phenylalanine or tryptophan, likely indicating a read error. The CDR3 DNA sequence: TGTGCCAGCAGTTTATCTGGGAACCTGGACGAGCAGTACCTC. This encodes CASSLSGNLDEQYL. The chain uses TRBV12-3 or TRBV12-4 and TRBJ2-7; D unclear. Trimming cost V 2 bases and J 5 bases, with 13 bases left between them. The CDR3 runs to 14 residues.

In this sample, this clonotype turned up a few times. J is TRBJ2-1 and V is TRBV2; the match to TRBD2 covers 7 bases. The CDR3 runs 14 residues. The J segment lost 3 bases and the V segment lost 8 bases, leaving 7 bases of the junction unmatched. Germline lookup yields CDR1 SNHLY and CDR2 FYNNEI. CDR3 sequence (DNA): TGTGCCAGCGGGTTGGGGGGGGACTACAATGAGCAGTTCTTC. Translating it yields CASGLGGDYNEQFF.

This clonotype has just a few counts. The chain couples TRBV20-1 to TRBJ2-1; D might be TRBD2 (6 bases). Deletions cut 3 bases from V and 3 bases from J, with 15 bases between. CDR1 is DFQATT, CDR2 SNEGSKA, per germline (reference sequence). The CDR3 consists of 15 residues. The CDR3 DNA is TGCAGTGCTAGTTCGCGGGAAGGAGGCTACAATGAGCAGTTCTTC. Translated, it gives CSASSREGGYNEQFF.

The rearrangement uses TRBV20-1 and TRBJ1-2, with no clear D. Germline-derived CDR1 and CDR2 are DFQATT and SNEGSKA (reference sequence). The V end was cut by 5 bases, the J end by 14 bases, with 24 bases between. This CDR3 is built from 13 residues. Here the CDR3 reads CSAQAPRTEPGTF. In DNA form, the CDR3 reads TGCAGTGCTCAAGCCCCTAGAACGGAACCTGGTACCTTC.

Only a few counts were recorded for this clonotype. This chain joins TRBV20-1 and TRBJ1-1; 7 bases are shared with TRBD1. The CDR3 covers 14 residues. Unmatched junction bases numbered 6, after V lost 5 bases and J lost 0 bases. CDR1 and CDR2 (germline): DFQATT, SNEGSKA (reference sequence). The CDR3 DNA is TGCAGTGCTTCGGGACAGACAATGAACACTGAAGCTTTCTTT. It codes for CSASGQTMNTEAFF.

This clonotype has more than one count but fewer than ten. The chain uses TRBV5-6 and TRBJ2-1, with 8 positions matching TRBD1. V gave up 6 bases and J gave up 1 base; unmatched junction bases: 12. The CDR3 has 17 residues. The V gene's germline CDR1 is SGHDT and CDR2 YYEEEE. This CDR3 is CASNFDPGQGSYNEQFF. The CDR3 DNA is TGTGCCAGCAACTTCGACCCCGGACAGGGATCCTACAATGAGCAGTTCTTC. The whole variable domain, remainder taken from reference TRBV5-6 and TRBJ2-1, is DAGVTQSPTHLIKTRGQQVTLRCSPKSGHDTVSWYQQALGQGPQFIFQYYEEEERQRGNFPDRFSGHQFPNYSSELNVNALLLGDSALYLCASNFDPGQGSYNEQFFGPGTRLTVL.

Ten or more counts support this clonotype. The V call is TRBV27, the J call TRBJ2-2, with 8 positions matching TRBD2. Germline assignment: CDR1 MNHEY and CDR2 SMNVEV (reference sequence). CDR3 length: 15 amino acids. The J segment lost 1 base and the V segment lost 5 bases, leaving 3 bases of the junction unmatched. Here the CDR3 reads CASSIAGLNTGELFF. The CDR3 nucleotides are TGTGCCAGCAGTATAGCGGGATTGAACACCGGGGAGCTGTTTTTT.

At least ten counts were recorded for this clonotype. The gene calls are TRBV30 and TRBJ1-2; D is possibly TRBD1 (6 bases). V was shortened by 0 bases and J by 5 bases, with 13 bases between the two germline ends. Germline V lookup: CDR1 GTSNPN, CDR2 SVGIG (reference sequence). The CDR3 loop spans 14 amino acids. CDR3 coding DNA: TGTGCCTGGAGTGTTTTGGGGGCAGCTTATGGCTACACCTTC. Protein product: CAWSVLGAAYGYTF.

As to this clonotype: This sequence may be a read error, since a much larger clone differs from it by one base. The chain employs TRBV5-1 and TRBJ2-5, with a weak D call TRBD2 (5 bases). Germline CDR1 and CDR2: SGHRS and YFSETQ. The CDR3 length is 14 residues. Trimming cost V 0 bases and J 5 bases, with 11 bases left between them. The CDR3 nucleotides read TGCGCCAGCAGCTTGGGGATGCCGGGGGAGACCCAGTACTTC. Amino acid sequence: CASSLGMPGETQYF.

A few counts support this clonotype. The chain joins TRBV19 to TRBJ1-4; D is unresolved. The V gene lost 0 bases and the J gene lost 0 bases, with 5 bases spanning the gap. Germline loops: CDR1 LNHDA, CDR2 SQIVND (reference sequence). The CDR3 is 15 residues long. The CDR3: CASSIDHATNEKLFF. For the CDR3, the DNA is TGTGCCAGTAGTATAGATCATGCAACTAATGAAAAACTGTTTTTT.

This clonotype was seen repeatedly, ten times or more. This chain joins TRBV18 and TRBJ2-5; 12 bases agree with TRBD2. Germline CDR1 reads KGHSH; CDR2 reads LQKENI. The CDR3 runs to 16 residues. Unmatched junction bases numbered 7, after V lost 5 bases and J lost 3 bases. The DNA for the CDR3 is TGTGCCAGCTCAACCCCTACTAGCGGGGGGAAAGAGACCCAGTACTTC. Protein sequence: CASSTPTSGGKETQYF.

This chain connects TRBV7-9 to TRBJ2-3; 9 bases map to TRBD1. The CDR3 loop spans 16 amino acids. The germline V gene encodes CDR1 SEHNR and CDR2 FQNEAQ (reference sequence). After removal of 5 bases from V and 0 bases from J, the junction contained 6 bases not matched to a gene. This chain's CDR3 is CASSRNRGPSTDTQYF. CDR3 DNA sequence: TGTGCCAGCAGCCGCAACAGGGGGCCTAGCACAGATACGCAGTATTTT. Using reference TRBV7-9 and TRBJ2-3 for the parts outside the CDR3, the full variable domain is DTGVSQNPRHKITKRGQNVTFRCDPISEHNRLYWYRQTLGQGPEFLTYFQNEAQLEKSRLLSDRFSAERPKGSFSTLEIQRTEQGDSAMYLCASSRNRGPSTDTQYFGPGTRLTVL.

The chain recombines TRBV12-3 or TRBV12-4 with TRBJ1-1, with TRBD1 matching 9 bases. The CDR3 consists of 15 residues. The J segment lost 6 bases and the V segment lost 6 bases, leaving 11 bases of the junction unmatched. The CDR3 loop is CASSLNPGQGSEAFF. The DNA for the CDR3 is TGTGCCAGCAGCCTAAACCCGGGACAGGGTTCTGAAGCTTTCTTT.

The V call is TRBV14, the J call TRBJ1-6; 7 bases line up with TRBD1. The germline gives CDR1 SGHDN, CDR2 FVKESK. CDR3 length: 17 amino acids. V lost 3 bases and J lost 6; bases outside the gene matches: 11. This CDR3 reads CASSHFTGVKGNSPLHF. The CDR3 coding sequence is TGTGCCAGCAGCCATTTTACAGGGGTTAAGGGTAATTCACCCCTCCACTTT.

The rearrangement uses TRBV18 and TRBJ2-5, with 13 bases matching TRBD2. Germline CDR1 KGHSH, CDR2 LQKENI. Unmatched junction bases numbered 7, after V lost 4 bases and J lost 2 bases. The CDR3 is 17 residues long. In DNA, the CDR3 is TGTGCCAGCTCACGGTTTCGGACTAGCGGGAGACAAGAGACCCAGTACTTC. Its translation is CASSRFRTSGRQETQYF.